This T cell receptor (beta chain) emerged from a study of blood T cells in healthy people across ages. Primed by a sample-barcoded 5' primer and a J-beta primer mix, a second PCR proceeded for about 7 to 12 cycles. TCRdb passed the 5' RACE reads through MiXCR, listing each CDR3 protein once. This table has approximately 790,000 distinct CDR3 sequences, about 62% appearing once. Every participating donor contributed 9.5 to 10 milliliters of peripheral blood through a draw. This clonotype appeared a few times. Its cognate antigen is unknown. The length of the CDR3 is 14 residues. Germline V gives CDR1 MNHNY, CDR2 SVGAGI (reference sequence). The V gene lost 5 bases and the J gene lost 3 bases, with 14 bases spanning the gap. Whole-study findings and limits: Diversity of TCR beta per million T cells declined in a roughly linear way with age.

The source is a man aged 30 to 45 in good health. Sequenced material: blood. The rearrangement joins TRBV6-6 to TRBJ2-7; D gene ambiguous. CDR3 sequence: CASSTGLVGYEQYF. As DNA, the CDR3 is TGTGCCAGCAGTACTGGGCTAGTCGGCTACGAGCAGTACTTC.